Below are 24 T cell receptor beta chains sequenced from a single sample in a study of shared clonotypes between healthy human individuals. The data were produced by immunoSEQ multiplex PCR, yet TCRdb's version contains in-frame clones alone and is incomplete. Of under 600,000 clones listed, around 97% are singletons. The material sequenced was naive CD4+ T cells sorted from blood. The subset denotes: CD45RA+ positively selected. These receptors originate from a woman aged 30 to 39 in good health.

The CDR3, as DNA: TGCGCCAGCAGTGAGGCCCGGACCGAGGCCGGGGAGCTGTTTTTT. Protein sequence: CASSEARTEAGELFF. The J gene is TRBJ2-2, the V gene TRBV10-1, with unresolved D. The CDR3 has 15 residues. Germline CDR1 and CDR2: WNHNN and SYGVQD (reference sequence). Deletions cut 2 bases from V and 6 bases from J, with 13 bases between.

DNA of the CDR3: TGTGCCAGCAGTTCGGAGGGGGGATACACATGGACCCAGCATTTT. Translation: CASSSEGGYTWTQHF. The chain has TRBV28 and TRBJ1-5; possibly TRBD1 for D (6 bases). V was cut by 4 bases and J by 11 bases, with 21 bases left in between. The CDR3 extends over 15 amino acids. The V gene's germline CDR1 is MDHEN and CDR2 SYDVKM. The whole variable domain, filled in from reference TRBV28 and TRBJ1-5, reads DVKVTQSSRYLVKRTGEKVFLECVQDMDHENMFWYRQDPGLGLRLIYFSYDVKMKEKGDIPEGYSVSREKKERFSLILESASTNQTSMYLCASSSEGGYTWTQHFGDGTRLSIL.

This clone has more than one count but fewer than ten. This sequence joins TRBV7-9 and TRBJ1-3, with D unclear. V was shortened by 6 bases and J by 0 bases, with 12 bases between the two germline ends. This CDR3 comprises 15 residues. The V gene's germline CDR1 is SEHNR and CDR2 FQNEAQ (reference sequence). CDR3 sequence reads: CASRQDLRSGNTIYF. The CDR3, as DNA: TGTGCCAGCAGGCAAGACTTACGCTCTGGAAACACCATATATTTT.

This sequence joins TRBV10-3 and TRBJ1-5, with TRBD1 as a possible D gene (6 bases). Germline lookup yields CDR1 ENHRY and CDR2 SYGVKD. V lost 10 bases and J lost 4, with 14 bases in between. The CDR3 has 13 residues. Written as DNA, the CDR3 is TGTGCCACCCTCCGGGACATAAATCAGCCCCAGCATTTT. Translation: CATLRDINQPQHF.

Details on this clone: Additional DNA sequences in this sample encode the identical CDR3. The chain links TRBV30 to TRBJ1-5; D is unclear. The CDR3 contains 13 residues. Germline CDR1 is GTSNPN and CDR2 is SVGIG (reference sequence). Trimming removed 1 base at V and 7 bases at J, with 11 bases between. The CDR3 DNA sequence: TGTGCCTGGAGTGGTACAGCTAACCAGCCCCAGCATTTT. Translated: CAWSGTANQPQHF.

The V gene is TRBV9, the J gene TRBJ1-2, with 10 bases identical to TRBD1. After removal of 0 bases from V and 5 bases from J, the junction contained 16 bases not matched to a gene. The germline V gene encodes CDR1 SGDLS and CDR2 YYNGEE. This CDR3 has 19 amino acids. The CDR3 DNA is TGTGCCAGCAGCGTAGGGTATGGGACAGGGGTTTATCTCGGTTATGGCTACACCTTC. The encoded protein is CASSVGYGTGVYLGYGYTF.

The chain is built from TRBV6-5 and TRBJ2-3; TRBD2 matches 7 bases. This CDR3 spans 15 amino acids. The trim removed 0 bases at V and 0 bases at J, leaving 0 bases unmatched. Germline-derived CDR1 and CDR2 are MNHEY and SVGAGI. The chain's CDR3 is CASSYSSGSTDTQYF. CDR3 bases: TGTGCCAGCAGTTACTCTAGCGGGAGCACAGATACGCAGTATTTT.

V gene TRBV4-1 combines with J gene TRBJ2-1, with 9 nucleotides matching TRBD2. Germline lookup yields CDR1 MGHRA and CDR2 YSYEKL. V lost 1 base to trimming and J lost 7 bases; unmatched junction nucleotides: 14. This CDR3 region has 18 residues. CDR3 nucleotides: TGCGCCAGCAGCCAAGGAGGATCGGTTCGCGGGAGGGGAAATGAGCAGTTCTTC. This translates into CASSQGGSVRGRGNEQFF.

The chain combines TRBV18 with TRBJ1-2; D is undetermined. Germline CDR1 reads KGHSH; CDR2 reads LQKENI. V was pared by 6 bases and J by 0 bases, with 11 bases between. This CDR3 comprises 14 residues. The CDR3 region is CASSVDGSNYGYTF. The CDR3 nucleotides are TGTGCCAGCTCCGTTGACGGTTCTAACTATGGCTACACCTTC. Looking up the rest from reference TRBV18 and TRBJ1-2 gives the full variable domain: NAGVMQNPRHLVRRRGQEARLRCSPMKGHSHVYWYRQLPEEGLKFMVYLQKENIIDESGMPKERFSAEFPKEGPSILRIQQVVRGDSAAYFCASSVDGSNYGYTFGSGTRLTVV.

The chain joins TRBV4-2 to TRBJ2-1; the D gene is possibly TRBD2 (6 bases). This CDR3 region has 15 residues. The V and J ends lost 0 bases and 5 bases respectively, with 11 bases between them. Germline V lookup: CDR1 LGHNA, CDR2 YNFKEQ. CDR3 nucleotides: TGTGCCAGCAGCCAAGATCCGGGACTCAACAATGAGCAGTTCTTC. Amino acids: CASSQDPGLNNEQFF.

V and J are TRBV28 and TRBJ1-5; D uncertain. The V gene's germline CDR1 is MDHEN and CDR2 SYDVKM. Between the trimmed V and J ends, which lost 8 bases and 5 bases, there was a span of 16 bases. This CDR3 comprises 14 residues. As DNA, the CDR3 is TGTGCCAGCCGCCCAAAAGTGGTCCATCAGCCCCAGCATTTT. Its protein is CASRPKVVHQPQHF.

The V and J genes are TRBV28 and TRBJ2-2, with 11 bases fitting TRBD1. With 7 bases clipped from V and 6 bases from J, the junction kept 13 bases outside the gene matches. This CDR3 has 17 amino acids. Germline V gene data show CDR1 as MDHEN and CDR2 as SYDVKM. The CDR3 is CASIRGGTGGGAGELFF. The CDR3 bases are TGTGCCAGCATCCGAGGCGGGACAGGGGGGGGTGCCGGGGAGCTGTTTTTT.

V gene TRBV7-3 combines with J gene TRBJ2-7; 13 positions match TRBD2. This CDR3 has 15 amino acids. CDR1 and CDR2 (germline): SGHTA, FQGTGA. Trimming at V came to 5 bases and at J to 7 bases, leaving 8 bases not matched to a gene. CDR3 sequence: CASSIGLAGVSEQYF. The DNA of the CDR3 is TGTGCCAGCAGCATCGGACTAGCGGGAGTGAGTGAGCAGTACTTC.

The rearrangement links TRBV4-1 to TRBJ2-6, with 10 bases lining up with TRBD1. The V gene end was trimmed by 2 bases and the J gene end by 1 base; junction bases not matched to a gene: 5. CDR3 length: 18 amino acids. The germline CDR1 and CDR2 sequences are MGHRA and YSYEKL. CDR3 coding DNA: TGCGCCAGCAGCCAATCCCCGGGACAGGGGTCTGGGGCCAACGTCCTGACTTTC. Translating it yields CASSQSPGQGSGANVLTF.

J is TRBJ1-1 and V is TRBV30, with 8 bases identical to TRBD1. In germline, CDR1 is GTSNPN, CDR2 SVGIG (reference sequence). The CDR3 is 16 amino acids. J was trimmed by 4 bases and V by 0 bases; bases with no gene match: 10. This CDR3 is CAWSVRGRGMGTEAFF. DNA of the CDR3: TGTGCCTGGAGTGTCAGGGGGCGGGGGATGGGCACTGAAGCTTTCTTT.

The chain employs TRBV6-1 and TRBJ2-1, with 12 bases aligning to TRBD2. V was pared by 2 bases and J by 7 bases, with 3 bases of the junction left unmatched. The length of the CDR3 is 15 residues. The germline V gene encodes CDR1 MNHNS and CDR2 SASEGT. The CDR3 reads CASSERGLAGNEQFF. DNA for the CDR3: TGTGCCAGCAGTGAACGAGGACTAGCGGGGAATGAGCAGTTCTTC.

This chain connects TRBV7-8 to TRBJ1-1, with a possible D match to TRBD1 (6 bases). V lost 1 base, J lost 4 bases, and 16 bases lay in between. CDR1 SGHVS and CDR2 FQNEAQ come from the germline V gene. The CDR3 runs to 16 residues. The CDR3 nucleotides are TGTGCCAGCAGCTTAGTCTCCGGGGGGCTAGGCACTGAAGCTTTCTTT. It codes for CASSLVSGGLGTEAFF.

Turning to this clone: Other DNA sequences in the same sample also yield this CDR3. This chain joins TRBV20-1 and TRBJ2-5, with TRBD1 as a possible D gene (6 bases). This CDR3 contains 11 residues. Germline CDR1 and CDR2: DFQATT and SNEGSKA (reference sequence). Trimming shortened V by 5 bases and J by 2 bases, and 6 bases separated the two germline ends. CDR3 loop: CSAGQQETQYF. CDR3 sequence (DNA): TGCAGTGCTGGACAGCAAGAGACCCAGTACTTC.

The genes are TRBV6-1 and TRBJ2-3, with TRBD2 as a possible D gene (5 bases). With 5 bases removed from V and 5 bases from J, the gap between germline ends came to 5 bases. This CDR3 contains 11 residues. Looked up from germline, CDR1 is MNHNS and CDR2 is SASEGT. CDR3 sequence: CASSRGDTQYF. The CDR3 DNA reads TGTGCCAGCAGTCGGGGAGATACGCAGTATTTT.

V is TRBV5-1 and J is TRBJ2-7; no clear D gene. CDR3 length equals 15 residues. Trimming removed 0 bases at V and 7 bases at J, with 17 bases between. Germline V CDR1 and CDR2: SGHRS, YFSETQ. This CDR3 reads CASSLARLYLEEQYF. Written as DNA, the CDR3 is TGCGCCAGCAGCTTGGCCCGATTATACTTGGAAGAGCAGTACTTC. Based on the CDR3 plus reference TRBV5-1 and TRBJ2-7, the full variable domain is KAGVTQTPRYLIKTRGQQVTLSCSPISGHRSVSWYQQTPGQGLQFLFEYFSETQRNKGNFPGRFSGRQFSNSRSEMNVSTLELGDSALYLCASSLARLYLEEQYFGPGTRLTVT.

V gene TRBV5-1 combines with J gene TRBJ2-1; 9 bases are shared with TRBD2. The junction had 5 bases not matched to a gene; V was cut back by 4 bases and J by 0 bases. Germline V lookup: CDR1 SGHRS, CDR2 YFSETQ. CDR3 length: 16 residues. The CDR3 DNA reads TGCGCCAGCAGCACCGCTAGCGGGACCTCCTACAATGAGCAGTTCTTC. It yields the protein CASSTASGTSYNEQFF.

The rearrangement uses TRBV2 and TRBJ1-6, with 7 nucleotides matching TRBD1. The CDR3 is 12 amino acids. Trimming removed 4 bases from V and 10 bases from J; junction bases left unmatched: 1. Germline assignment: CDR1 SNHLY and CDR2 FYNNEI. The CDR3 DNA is TGTGCCAGCAGTGTACAGGGGTCACCCCTCCACTTT. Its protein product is CASSVQGSPLHF.

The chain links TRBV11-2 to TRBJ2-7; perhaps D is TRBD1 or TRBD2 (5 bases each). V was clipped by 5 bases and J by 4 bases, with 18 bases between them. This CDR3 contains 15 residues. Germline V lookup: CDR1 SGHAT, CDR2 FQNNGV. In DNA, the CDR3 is TGTGCCAGCAGCAAGCCGGGACCTCCTGGGTACGAGCAGTACTTC. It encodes CASSKPGPPGYEQYF.

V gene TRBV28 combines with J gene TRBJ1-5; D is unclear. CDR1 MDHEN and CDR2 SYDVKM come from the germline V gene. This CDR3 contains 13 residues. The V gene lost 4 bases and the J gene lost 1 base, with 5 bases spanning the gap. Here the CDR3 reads CASSSWSNQPQHF. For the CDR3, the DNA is TGTGCCAGCAGTTCTTGGAGCAATCAGCCCCAGCATTTT.